One sample yielded the 26 T cell receptor beta chains listed below, sequenced in a study of blood T cells in healthy people across ages. Primers used in a second PCR of roughly 6 to 12 cycles were a sample-barcoded 5' primer and a J-beta primer mix. TCRdb re-called the 5' RACE reads through MiXCR, storing one row per CDR3 protein. This table holds around 1,000,000 distinct CDR3 sequences, approximately 25% found once. The same sample was also used in a study of T cells of mothers and their children.

Source material: blood. The source is a girl aged 2 to 9 in good health.

J is TRBJ1-5 and V is TRBV20-1, with D uncertain. V was trimmed by 1 base and J by 3 bases, leaving 10 bases between them. The germline V gene encodes CDR1 DFQATT and CDR2 SNEGSKA (reference sequence). The CDR3 covers 14 residues. CDR3 loop: CSARAGQFNQPQHF. The DNA of the CDR3 is TGCAGTGCTAGAGCCGGGCAGTTCAATCAGCCCCAGCATTTT.

The chain recombines TRBV4-1 with TRBJ1-2, with TRBD1 matching over 9 bases. Trimming at V came to 3 bases and at J to 11 bases, leaving 13 bases not matched to a gene. The CDR3 is 15 amino acids. CDR1 is MGHRA, CDR2 YSYEKL, per germline. The DNA for the CDR3 is TGCGCCAGCAGCCAGGCCGGGACAGGGAGATCGGGGTACACCTTC. This sequence encodes CASSQAGTGRSGYTF.

This chain uses TRBV12-3 or TRBV12-4 with TRBJ1-1; perhaps TRBD1 as D (6 bases). The CDR3 spans 15 residues. The V and J ends lost 4 bases and 0 bases respectively, with 12 bases between them. CDR3: CASSWGPEMNTEAFF. The CDR3, as DNA: TGTGCCAGCAGTTGGGGGCCAGAGATGAACACTGAAGCTTTCTTT.

The chain recombines TRBV5-1 with TRBJ2-4; D may be TRBD2 (7 bases). The CDR3 totals 15 residues. Trimming took off 0 bases at V and 9 bases at J, with 16 bases between the two ends. CDR1 and CDR2 from the germline V gene are SGHRS and YFSETQ. CDR3 sequence: CASSLVGGPNGIQYF. In DNA form, the CDR3 reads TGCGCCAGCAGCTTGGTCGGGGGGCCCAATGGCATTCAGTACTTC.

This clonotype was counted only a few times. CDR3 in DNA: TGTGCCATCAGTGAGCTCTACGAGCAGTACTTC. Protein product: CAISELYEQYF. V usage is TRBV10-3 and J usage is TRBJ2-7, with unresolved D. The CDR3 loop spans 11 amino acids. Between the trimmed V and J ends, which lost 2 bases and 3 bases, there was a span of 2 bases. Per germline, CDR1 ENHRY and CDR2 SYGVKD.

This chain uses TRBV4-3 with TRBJ2-2; 9 bases map to TRBD1. V shed 7 bases and J 7 bases; nucleotides not matched to a gene: 7. The CDR3 loop spans 14 amino acids. Germline assignment: CDR1 LGHNA and CDR2 YSLEER. The CDR3 loop reads CASNPGQGFGELFF. CDR3 DNA sequence: TGCGCCAGCAACCCAGGACAGGGGTTCGGGGAGCTGTTTTTT.

This clonotype was seen a few times. The gene calls are TRBV20-1 and TRBJ1-2, with 7 bases identical to TRBD1. The V segment lost 6 bases and the J segment 0 bases; nucleotides outside the gene matches: 10. CDR1 DFQATT and CDR2 SNEGSKA come from the germline V gene (reference sequence). The CDR3 has 15 amino acids. CDR3 coding DNA: TGCAGTGCCTCGGGACAGAGAAGCACTAACTATGGCTACACCTTC. Translated, it gives CSASGQRSTNYGYTF.

The chain employs TRBV7-9 and TRBJ2-4; the match to TRBD1 covers 8 bases. The V and J ends lost 5 bases and 3 bases, in that order; junction bases with no gene match: 6. This CDR3 has 15 residues. The germline CDR1 and CDR2 sequences are SEHNR and FQNEAQ (reference sequence). Here the CDR3 reads CASSLSGQGKNIQYF. Here the CDR3 DNA reads TGTGCCAGCAGCCTCAGCGGACAGGGCAAAAACATTCAGTACTTC. Variable domain in full (rest from reference TRBV7-9 and TRBJ2-4): DTGVSQNPRHKITKRGQNVTFRCDPISEHNRLYWYRQTLGQGPEFLTYFQNEAQLEKSRLLSDRFSAERPKGSFSTLEIQRTEQGDSAMYLCASSLSGQGKNIQYFGAGTRLSVL.

This chain links TRBV20-1 with TRBJ1-2; TRBD1 matches at 7 bases. Germline V gene data show CDR1 as DFQATT and CDR2 as SNEGSKA (reference sequence). V shed 6 bases, J shed 2 bases, and the junction held 6 bases outside the gene matches. CDR3 length: 13 residues. The DNA for the CDR3 is TGCAGTGCAAGGGTGGGACAGAACTATGGCTACACCTTC. It translates to CSARVGQNYGYTF.

This clonotype has just a few counts. CDR3 DNA: TGTGCTAGTGGTCCCCCGCTTCAGCGGGATTACAATGAGCAGTTCTTC. Translation: CASGPPLQRDYNEQFF. V gene TRBV12-5 combines with J gene TRBJ2-1, with 7 bases that match TRBD2. The V segment lost 5 bases and the J segment 4 bases; nucleotides outside the gene matches: 11. CDR1 is LGHNT and CDR2 is FRNRAP in the germline V gene. This CDR3 is 16 amino acids long. The full variable domain, its missing parts supplied by reference TRBV12-5 and TRBJ2-1, is DARVTQTPRHKVTEMGQEVTMRCQPILGHNTVFWYRQTMMQGLELLAYFRNRAPLDDSGMPKDRFSAEMPDATLATLKIQPSEPRDSAVYFCASGPPLQRDYNEQFFGPGTRLTVL.

This sequence joins TRBV20-1 and TRBJ2-5; maybe TRBD1 (6 bases). Germline assignment: CDR1 DFQATT and CDR2 SNEGSKA (reference sequence). V was clipped by 2 bases and J by 2 bases, with 18 bases between them. There are 16 residues in the CDR3. CDR3 in DNA: TGCAGTGCTAGAAAGGGGGAGTCGGGTACACAAGAGACCCAGTACTTC. Translating it yields CSARKGESGTQETQYF.

This chain joins TRBV29-1 and TRBJ2-5; D might be TRBD2 (5 bases). TRBJ2-1 matches the DNA end more closely, so the J call is doubtful. The CDR3 has 13 amino acids. Germline V gives CDR1 SQVTM, CDR2 ANQGSEA. CDR3 residues: CSVRATRGDEQFF. The DNA of the CDR3 is TGCAGCGTTAGGGCGACCCGGGGTGATGAGCAGTTCTTC.

CDR3 in DNA: TGTGCCAGCAGCCAAGATCTTGTGGGATATAGAGGCTACACCTTC. This codes for CASSQDLVGYRGYTF. This chain links TRBV3-1 with TRBJ1-2; D unclear. This CDR3 region has 15 residues. The V end was cut by 0 bases, the J end by 8 bases, with 16 bases between. The germline V gene has CDR1 LGHDT and CDR2 YNNKEL (reference sequence).

This clonotype was detected a few times. This chain joins TRBV28 and TRBJ1-2; D not resolved. CDR1 is MDHEN, CDR2 SYDVKM, per germline. The ends were cut back, 3 bases at V and 3 bases at J, with 8 bases in the middle. The CDR3 is 13 amino acids. The CDR3 region is CASSFPGDYGYTF. The CDR3 region has the DNA TGTGCCAGCAGTTTTCCGGGCGACTATGGCTACACCTTC.

This clonotype has a handful of counts. This rearrangement joins TRBV4-2 to TRBJ1-2; no clear D. The CDR3 sequence is 16 residues long. Trimming stripped 2 bases from V and 6 bases from J, with 19 bases between. Germline CDR1 is LGHNA and CDR2 is YNFKEQ. The CDR3 nucleotides read TGTGCCAGCAGCCAAAGGACGGGATCCTCCTTGGATGGCTACACCTTC. As protein: CASSQRTGSSLDGYTF.

V usage is TRBV29-1 and J usage is TRBJ2-3; D ambiguous. Trimming cost V 7 bases and J 1 base, with 15 bases left between them. CDR3 size: 14 residues. In germline, CDR1 is SQVTM, CDR2 ANQGSEA. The CDR3 sequence is CSARVGSRTDTQYF. The CDR3 DNA sequence: TGCAGCGCAAGGGTAGGCAGCCGCACAGATACGCAGTATTTT.

The V and J genes are TRBV12-3 or TRBV12-4 and TRBJ2-5, with 10 bases identical to TRBD1. The CDR3 has 15 residues. Germline trimming cut 3 bases from V and 6 bases from J; bases unmatched to any gene: 7. The CDR3 spells CASSLGTGVTKTQYF. CDR3 nucleotide sequence: TGTGCCAGCAGTTTGGGGACAGGGGTAACAAAGACCCAGTACTTC.

The chain recombines TRBV4-3 with TRBJ2-5; 7 bases are shared with TRBD2. The J call may be faulty, since TRBJ2-1 better matches the DNA end. Germline V gene lookup returns CDR1 LGHNA and CDR2 YSLEER. This CDR3 spans 16 amino acids. This CDR3 is CASSQGAGPSRNEQFF. As DNA, the CDR3 is TGCGCCAGCAGCCAGGGAGCGGGGCCCTCCCGCAATGAGCAGTTCTTC.

The chain uses TRBV20-1 and TRBJ2-7, with a tentative D call TRBD2 (6 bases). The CDR3 consists of 13 residues. The germline V gene encodes CDR1 DFQATT and CDR2 SNEGSKA (reference sequence). Trimming removed 5 bases at V and 1 base at J, with 12 bases between. The CDR3 nucleotides read TGCAGTGCTGCCCGGGAGATTTCCTACGAGCAGTACTTC. Protein sequence: CSAAREISYEQYF.

The chain carries TRBV7-8 and TRBJ2-1, with 8 bases fitting TRBD1. CDR1 and CDR2 (germline): SGHVS, FQNEAQ. Trimming removed 5 bases from V and 6 bases from J; junction bases left unmatched: 9. The length of the CDR3 is 15 residues. CDR3 amino acids: CASSPRTGPSNEQFF. The CDR3 coding sequence is TGTGCCAGCAGCCCCCGGACAGGGCCTAGCAATGAGCAGTTCTTC.

This clonotype was counted a few times. This chain joins TRBV7-9 and TRBJ1-1; 9 nucleotides agree with TRBD1. V gave up 5 bases and J gave up 10 bases; unmatched junction bases: 2. CDR1 is SEHNR and CDR2 is FQNEAQ in the germline V gene (reference sequence). This CDR3 has 11 residues. CDR3 DNA sequence: TGTGCCAGCAGCCCGACAGGGGGAGCTTTCTTT. Residues: CASSPTGGAFF.

The CDR3 region is CTTTGQTNTEAFF. The CDR3 DNA is TGTACCACTACGGGACAAACGAACACTGAAGCTTTCTTT. The rearrangement joins TRBV12-3 or TRBV12-4 to TRBJ1-1, with a possible D match to TRBD1 (6 bases). The CDR3 length is 13 residues.

The chain uses TRBV20-1 and TRBJ2-1, with no clear D. The CDR3 runs 11 residues. Germline loops: CDR1 DFQATT, CDR2 SNEGSKA (reference sequence). V was cut by 2 bases and J by 8 bases, with 7 bases left in between. CDR3 sequence (DNA): TGCAGTGCTAGATCGGTACATGAGCAGTTCTTC. Its protein product is CSARSVHEQFF.

This clonotype appeared a few times. The chain couples TRBV29-1 to TRBJ2-5; 8 nucleotides match TRBD2. V was clipped by 4 bases and J by 6 bases; unmatched bases: 7. Germline values: CDR1 SQVTM, CDR2 ANQGSEA. The CDR3 spans 13 residues. The DNA for the CDR3 is TGCAGCGTTGTCAAGCGGGAGATGAAGACCCAGTACTTC. Translated: CSVVKREMKTQYF.

This clonotype was picked up a small number of times. The J gene is TRBJ1-4, the V gene TRBV5-1; D is uncertain. This CDR3 has 16 residues. Germline V gives CDR1 SGHRS, CDR2 YFSETQ. V was shortened by 0 bases and J by 5 bases, with 14 bases between the two germline ends. The CDR3 protein is CASSLGRDSVNEKLFF. The CDR3 DNA follows: TGCGCCAGCAGCTTGGGGCGGGATTCGGTCAATGAAAAACTGTTTTTT.

The chain uses TRBV3-1 and TRBJ2-3; TRBD1 agrees at 10 bases. The V and J ends lost 4 bases and 7 bases, in that order; junction bases with no gene match: 5. The CDR3 is made up of 14 amino acids. Germline V lookup: CDR1 LGHDT, CDR2 YNNKEL (reference sequence). CDR3 sequence reads: CASSRGTGVNTQYF. As DNA, the CDR3 is TGTGCCAGCAGCCGCGGGACAGGGGTAAATACGCAGTATTTT.